Listed below are T cell receptor beta chains from one sample, sequenced in a study of blood T cells in healthy people across ages. TCRdb used MiXCR to reprocess the 5' RACE reads, holding one entry per CDR3 protein. The data show around 320,000 distinct CDR3 sequences, roughly 26% seen once. Sequences were obtained from blood. All receptors derive from a woman in her sixties or seventies in good health. CDR3s include the opening cysteine and the closing phenylalanine or tryptophan. The D gene is left open where the match is weak. Clone size is given for some rows only: seen once, a few or many times, or a class if the clone is expanded.

v_gene: TRBV12-3/TRBV12-4; abundance: NA; j_gene: TRBJ1-6; d_gene: NA; CDR3nt: TGTGCCAGCAGTGCCCCTGGAGGGTCAAGGTCACCCCTCCACTTT; CDR3aa: CASSAPGGSRSPLHF
v_gene: TRBV10-3; abundance: NA; j_gene: TRBJ2-7; d_gene: TRBD2; CDR3nt: TGTGCCTCCAGGCCAGCTAGCGGGAGCTACGAGCAGTACTTC; CDR3aa: CASRPASGSYEQYF
v_gene: TRBV9; abundance: few; j_gene: TRBJ2-7; d_gene: NA; CDR3nt: TGTGCCAGCAGCGTAGCCAGCTACTCCTACGAGCAGTACTTC; CDR3aa: CASSVASYSYEQYF
v_gene: TRBV9; abundance: few; j_gene: TRBJ2-1; d_gene: NA; CDR3nt: TGTGCCGGCAGCGTACGGACAGGAGGGAACAATGAGCAGTTCTTC; CDR3aa: CAGSVRTGGNNEQFF
v_gene: TRBV21-1; abundance: NA; j_gene: TRBJ2-7; d_gene: NA; CDR3nt: TGTGCCAGCAGCAAAGCGGAACTCCACGAGCAGTACTTC; CDR3aa: CASSKAELHEQYF
v_gene: TRBV28; abundance: once; j_gene: TRBJ2-5; d_gene: TRBD2; CDR3nt: TGTGCCAGCAGTCCCCCACCGACTAGCGGGAGGACTACGGCAGAGACCCAGTACTTC; CDR3aa: CASSPPPTSGRTTAETQYF
v_gene: TRBV9; abundance: few; j_gene: TRBJ2-2; d_gene: NA; CDR3nt: TGTGCCAGCAGCAATTGGGACGACACCGGGGAGCTGTTTTTT; CDR3aa: CASSNWDDTGELFF
v_gene: TRBV6-2/TRBV6-3; abundance: once; j_gene: TRBJ2-5; d_gene: NA; CDR3nt: TGTGCCAGCAGGGACGGGGGTCAAGAGACCCAGTACTTC; CDR3aa: CASRDGGQETQYF
v_gene: TRBV6-4; abundance: few; j_gene: TRBJ1-1; d_gene: NA; CDR3nt: TGTGCCAGCAGTCTACGGGGGGGGGACACTGAAGCTTTCTTT; CDR3aa: CASSLRGGDTEAFF
v_gene: TRBV6-1; abundance: NA; j_gene: TRBJ1-2; d_gene: NA; CDR3nt: TGTGCCAGCAGTGCCCCGTCTCCCTCGATAGTTAACTATGGCTACACCTTC; CDR3aa: CASSAPSPSIVNYGYTF
v_gene: TRBV10-3; abundance: NA; j_gene: TRBJ2-5; d_gene: TRBD1; CDR3nt: TGTGCCACCCATAGACAGGGAGAAGAGACCCAGTACTTC; CDR3aa: CATHRQGEETQYF
v_gene: TRBV11-2; abundance: NA; j_gene: TRBJ2-2; d_gene: TRBD1; CDR3nt: TGTGCCAGCAGCTTAGGACAGGGAATGAGCACCGGGGAGCTGTTTTTT; CDR3aa: CASSLGQGMSTGELFF
v_gene: TRBV5-1; abundance: NA; j_gene: TRBJ2-2; d_gene: TRBD2; CDR3nt: TGCGCCAGCAGGTCCGGGACTAGCGGGAGGGCCAGCACCGGGGAGCTGTTTTTT; CDR3aa: CASRSGTSGRASTGELFF
v_gene: TRBV11-2; abundance: NA; j_gene: TRBJ2-5; d_gene: NA; CDR3nt: TGTGCCAGCAGCTTAGACGGACCGCTTGCGACCCAGTACTTC; CDR3aa: CASSLDGPLATQYF